The 26 T cell receptor beta chains in this list originate from one sample, sequenced in a study of blood T cell dynamics during melanoma immunotherapy. Time point reported: week 3, after first cycle of checkpoint inhibitor. Generated by immunoSEQ multiplex PCR, the TCRdb table keeps only in-frame clones and is missing some. The sample lists around 12,000 clones; under 95% were seen once. Material: effector memory CD8+ T cells from blood, obtained from a patient treated with checkpoint blockade. These TCRs come from a human donor with melanoma.

The chain couples TRBV7-7 to TRBJ2-3; D might be TRBD1 or TRBD2, each matching 5 bases. The CDR3 loop spans 15 amino acids. CDR1 is SSHAT and CDR2 is FNYEAQ in the germline V gene (reference sequence). V was pared by 1 base and J by 2 bases, with 10 bases between. The CDR3 is CASSLVAGTTDTQYF. The CDR3, as DNA: TGTGCCAGCAGCTTAGTCGCAGGGACCACAGATACGCAGTATTTT. The full variable domain, in which reference TRBV7-7 and TRBJ2-3 provide the parts outside the CDR3, is GAGVSQSPRYKVTKRGQDVTLRCDPISSHATLYWYQQALGQGPEFLTYFNYEAQPDKSGLPSDRFSAERPEGSISTLTIQRTEQRDSAMYRCASSLVAGTTDTQYFGPGTRLTVL.

This clone is a singleton in its sample. V gene TRBV19 combines with J gene TRBJ2-1; TRBD2 matches 14 bases. V was pared by 7 bases and J by 8 bases, with 7 bases of the junction left unmatched. This CDR3 contains 15 residues. The germline gives CDR1 LNHDA, CDR2 SQIVND (reference sequence). The CDR3 region is CASNPGLAGADEQFF. Here the CDR3 DNA reads TGTGCCAGTAACCCGGGACTAGCGGGAGCGGATGAGCAGTTCTTC.

The J gene is TRBJ2-7, the V gene TRBV2; 10 nucleotides match TRBD2. Trimming cost V 2 bases and J 3 bases; bases outside gene matches: 4. CDR1 is SNHLY, CDR2 FYNNEI, per germline. The CDR3 runs to 15 residues. The DNA for the CDR3 is TGTGCCAGCAGTGAAACTAGCGGGACATTCTACGAGCAGTACTTC. Its protein is CASSETSGTFYEQYF.

The chain is built from TRBV6-4 and TRBJ2-7; TRBD2 aligns across 7 bases. Germline CDR1 MRHNA, CDR2 SNTAGT. The V gene end was trimmed by 2 bases and the J gene end by 0 bases; junction bases not matched to a gene: 7. CDR3 length equals 16 residues. CDR3 in DNA: TGTGCCAGCAGTGACGGGGCTGGCGGGAGCTCCTACGAGCAGTACTTC. Translation: CASSDGAGGSSYEQYF.

The gene calls are TRBV27 and TRBJ2-7, with D unclear. CDR3 size: 13 residues. CDR1 is MNHEY, CDR2 SMNVEV, per germline (reference sequence). V lost 8 bases and J 1 base, leaving 12 bases between the germline ends. In nucleotides, the CDR3 is TGTGCCAGCGGGGTTTTGGGGTCCTACGAGCAGTACTTC. It codes for CASGVLGSYEQYF.

The rearrangement links TRBV4-1 to TRBJ2-3; 8 bases are shared with TRBD1. The J segment lost 6 bases and the V segment lost 1 base, leaving 3 bases of the junction unmatched. The CDR3 totals 14 residues. Germline V gives CDR1 MGHRA, CDR2 YSYEKL. The CDR3 here is CASSQVQGADTQYF. The CDR3, as DNA: TGCGCCAGCAGCCAAGTCCAGGGGGCTGATACGCAGTATTTT.

The chain recombines TRBV11-2 with TRBJ2-7; 12 bases are a match to TRBD2. Germline V gene lookup returns CDR1 SGHAT and CDR2 FQNNGV. The CDR3 extends over 14 amino acids. Trimming at V came to 5 bases and at J to 3 bases, leaving 2 bases not matched to a gene. CDR3 sequence reads: CASSPTSGGYEQYF. As DNA, the CDR3 is TGTGCCAGCAGCCCGACTAGCGGGGGCTACGAGCAGTACTTC.

The rearrangement joins TRBV7-9 to TRBJ2-1, with 7 bases matching TRBD2. With V trimmed by 1 base and J by 4 bases, 13 bases remained unmatched. The V gene's germline CDR1 is SEHNR and CDR2 FQNEAQ (reference sequence). The CDR3 has 18 residues. The chain's CDR3 is CASSLEWRSGAIYNEQFF. Here the CDR3 DNA reads TGTGCCAGCAGCTTAGAGTGGAGGAGCGGGGCCATATACAATGAGCAGTTCTTC.

V is TRBV27 and J is TRBJ2-7; D is unclear. CDR3 length: 14 residues. V lost 5 bases and J 3 bases, leaving 14 bases between the germline ends. Germline loops: CDR1 MNHEY, CDR2 SMNVEV (reference sequence). The CDR3, as DNA: TGTGCCAGCAGTCCCACTACTCAAGTCTACGAGCAGTACTTC. Amino acids: CASSPTTQVYEQYF.

This chain connects TRBV27 to TRBJ2-2; D gene unclear. The CDR3 loop spans 15 amino acids. Germline V gene lookup returns CDR1 MNHEY and CDR2 SMNVEV (reference sequence). V was pared by 3 bases and J by 3 bases, with 11 bases between. In DNA, the CDR3 is TGTGCCAGCAGTTTTACCAAAACCCACACCGGGGAGCTGTTTTTT. It specifies CASSFTKTHTGELFF.

The chain carries TRBV7-9 and TRBJ2-7, with a weak D call TRBD2 (5 bases). Germline loops: CDR1 SEHNR, CDR2 FQNEAQ (reference sequence). V was pared by 4 bases and J by 4 bases, with 14 bases between. The CDR3 has 14 residues. CDR3: CASSSLDWGYEQYF. In DNA, the CDR3 is TGTGCCAGCAGCTCATTGGACTGGGGATACGAGCAGTACTTC. Variable domain in full (rest from reference TRBV7-9 and TRBJ2-7): DTGVSQNPRHKITKRGQNVTFRCDPISEHNRLYWYRQTLGQGPEFLTYFQNEAQLEKSRLLSDRFSAERPKGSFSTLEIQRTEQGDSAMYLCASSSLDWGYEQYFGPGTRLTVT.

This clone was detected once. The chain employs TRBV7-6 and TRBJ2-7; TRBD1 agrees at 11 bases. CDR1 SGHVS and CDR2 FNYEAQ come from the germline V gene. CDR3 length equals 14 residues. The V and J ends lost 5 bases and 7 bases, in that order; junction bases with no gene match: 7. The CDR3 is CASSLSDRGREQYF. Written as DNA, the CDR3 is TGTGCCAGCAGCCTATCGGACAGGGGGCGTGAGCAGTACTTC.

This sequence joins TRBV5-4 and TRBJ1-1; D call uncertain. The CDR3 loop spans 15 amino acids. Per germline, CDR1 SGHNT and CDR2 YYREEE (reference sequence). V was shortened by 4 bases and J by 1 base, with 14 bases between the two germline ends. CDR3 loop: CASSASPGGNTEAFF. The CDR3 region has the DNA TGTGCCAGCAGCGCTTCCCCGGGTGGGAACACTGAAGCTTTCTTT.

The J gene is TRBJ2-7, the V gene TRBV7-9, with D perhaps assigned TRBD1 or TRBD2 (5 bases each). V was cut by 1 base and J by 3 bases, with 10 bases left in between. Per germline, CDR1 SEHNR and CDR2 FQNEAQ (reference sequence). The CDR3 covers 14 residues. The CDR3 loop is CASSLERGHYEQYF. The DNA of the CDR3 is TGTGCCAGCAGCTTAGAGAGGGGCCACTACGAGCAGTACTTC.

The genes are TRBV14 and TRBJ2-1, with 7 nucleotides matching TRBD2. The J segment lost 10 bases and the V segment lost 0 bases, leaving 3 bases of the junction unmatched. Looked up from germline, CDR1 is SGHDN and CDR2 is FVKESK. The CDR3 covers 13 residues. DNA of the CDR3: TGTGCCAGCAGCCAAGAGATGCGGGAGGAGCAGTTCTTC. It is translated as CASSQEMREEQFF. Drawing the rest from reference TRBV14 and TRBJ2-1, the complete variable domain is EAGVTQFPSHSVIEKGQTVTLRCDPISGHDNLYWYRRVMGKEIKFLLHFVKESKQDESGMPNNRFLAERTGGTYSTLKVQPAELEDSGVYFCASSQEMREEQFFGPGTRLTVL.

This clone was seen only once. The CDR3 is CASSPWGQGAEKLFF. CDR3 nucleotide sequence: TGTGCCAGCAGCCCCTGGGGACAGGGGGCTGAAAAACTGTTTTTT. The J gene is TRBJ1-4, the V gene TRBV5-5, with 12 bases matching TRBD1. Germline trimming cut 4 bases from V and 7 bases from J; bases unmatched to any gene: 5. The CDR3 consists of 15 residues. Per the germline V gene, CDR1 is SGHKS and CDR2 is YYEKEE (reference sequence).

CDR3 nucleotides: TGTGCCACTCGGCCCAGCGGATCCTACGAGCAGTACTTC. This sequence encodes CATRPSGSYEQYF. The V call is TRBV15, the J call TRBJ2-7; the D gene is possibly TRBD2 (5 bases). CDR1 and CDR2 (germline): LNHNV, YYDKDF (reference sequence). Trimming left V 9 bases short and J 1 base short, with 13 bases between. The CDR3 is 13 residues long.

This clone has only a few counts. V is TRBV4-1 and J is TRBJ1-2; unclear D gene. Germline loops: CDR1 MGHRA, CDR2 YSYEKL. This CDR3 has 15 amino acids. The V and J ends lost 4 bases and 6 bases respectively, with 18 bases between them. The CDR3 reads CASSPLPPEGNGYTF. The DNA of the CDR3 is TGCGCCAGCAGCCCTCTTCCCCCCGAAGGGAATGGCTACACCTTC.

This chain connects TRBV30 to TRBJ1-1; D uncertain. V was shortened by 0 bases and J by 7 bases, with 9 bases between the two germline ends. There are 12 residues in the CDR3. The germline V gene encodes CDR1 GTSNPN and CDR2 SVGIG (reference sequence). The CDR3: CAWSVLGLEAFF. The CDR3 nucleotides are TGTGCCTGGAGTGTACTAGGGCTTGAAGCTTTCTTT.

This chain uses TRBV4-1 with TRBJ1-2; tentatively, D is TRBD1 (5 bases). CDR3 length: 14 amino acids. V was shortened by 3 bases and J by 4 bases, with 12 bases between the two germline ends. Germline V gives CDR1 MGHRA, CDR2 YSYEKL. CDR3 in DNA: TGCGCCAGCAGCCATTACACAGGCTCCTATGGCTACACCTTC. Translating gives CASSHYTGSYGYTF.

J is TRBJ1-1 and V is TRBV7-6; 10 nucleotides match TRBD1. V was pared by 3 bases and J by 0 bases, with 4 bases of the junction left unmatched. The CDR3 is 16 residues long. Germline CDR1 reads SGHVS; CDR2 reads FNYEAQ. The DNA of the CDR3 is TGTGCCAGCAGCTTCGGGACAGGGGAACTGAACACTGAAGCTTTCTTT. It encodes CASSFGTGELNTEAFF.

The chain links TRBV9 to TRBJ1-2; D gene unclear. Germline-derived CDR1 and CDR2 are SGDLS and YYNGEE. The CDR3 contains 16 residues. The V end lost 0 bases, the J end lost 3 bases, and 15 bases lay between the germline ends. As DNA, the CDR3 is TGTGCCAGCAGCGTAGAAGCAGGCCCGGCTTACTATGGCTACACCTTC. It codes for CASSVEAGPAYYGYTF.

The chain employs TRBV18 and TRBJ1-3; perhaps TRBD1 as D (6 bases). CDR1 is KGHSH and CDR2 is LQKENI in the germline V gene. The CDR3 spans 14 residues. V shed 3 bases and J shed 3 bases, with 9 bases lying between them. In DNA form, the CDR3 reads TGTGCCAGCTCACCTGGGACATATGGAAACACCATATATTTT. It is translated as CASSPGTYGNTIYF. Full variable domain (rest looked up from reference TRBV18 and TRBJ1-3): NAGVMQNPRHLVRRRGQEARLRCSPMKGHSHVYWYRQLPEEGLKFMVYLQKENIIDESGMPKERFSAEFPKEGPSILRIQQVVRGDSAAYFCASSPGTYGNTIYFGEGSWLTVV.

The chain couples TRBV2 to TRBJ2-1, with TRBD2 identical over 10 bases. This CDR3 comprises 19 residues. CDR1 and CDR2 from the germline V gene are SNHLY and FYNNEI. The V segment lost 8 bases and the J segment 1 base; nucleotides outside the gene matches: 17. The CDR3 coding sequence is TGTGCCAGCCGACCCATGCTAGCGGGAGAACTAAGTTCCTACAATGAGCAGTTCTTC. Protein: CASRPMLAGELSSYNEQFF.

CDR3 protein: CASSLVASGEQFF. CDR3 nucleotide sequence: TGTGCCAGCAGCTTAGTGGCGTCTGGCGAGCAGTTCTTC. The V and J genes are TRBV11-2 and TRBJ2-1; D ambiguous. Germline V gene data show CDR1 as SGHAT and CDR2 as FQNNGV. This CDR3 spans 13 amino acids. Between the trimmed V and J ends, which lost 1 base and 10 bases, there was a span of 11 bases.

The chain has TRBV19 and TRBJ2-3; 9 bases agree with TRBD2. The CDR3 contains 16 residues. The ends lost 4 bases at V and 1 base at J; junction bases unmatched: 6. Germline CDR1 LNHDA, CDR2 SQIVND (reference sequence). The CDR3 coding sequence is TGTGCCAGTAGTACGATAGCGGGGGATCGCACAGATACGCAGTATTTT. This codes for CASSTIAGDRTDTQYF.